The rows below give T cell receptor beta chains drawn from one sample of a study of CD8+CD57+ T cells in acquired aplastic anemia. TCRdb used MiXCR to reprocess the reads, holding one entry per CDR3 protein. The sample lists fewer than 200,000 distinct CDR3 sequences; approximately 60% were seen once. What was sequenced was sorted CD4+, CD8+, or CD8+CD57+ T cells (not recorded which) from PBMCs. The receptors stem from a human donor in good health. CDR3s include the opening cysteine and the closing phenylalanine or tryptophan. The D gene is left open where the match is weak.

cdr3_aa: CASSQMEGATEAFF
v_call: TRBV7-9
j_call: TRBJ1-1
d_call: TRBD1
cdr3_length: 14

cdr3_aa: CATQSRDRGLHEQFF
v_call: TRBV24-1
j_call: TRBJ2-1
d_call: TRBD1
cdr3_length: 15

cdr3_aa: CAITADRDNSPLHF
v_call: TRBV10-3
j_call: TRBJ1-6
d_call: TRBD1
cdr3_length: 14

cdr3_aa: CASSERKSSYNEQFF
v_call: TRBV6-1
j_call: TRBJ2-1
d_call: -
cdr3_length: 15

cdr3_aa: CSARRDGNTETFF
v_call: TRBV20-1
j_call: TRBJ1-1
d_call: -
cdr3_length: 13

cdr3_aa: CASTPGGSGANVLTF
v_call: TRBV7-9
j_call: TRBJ2-6
d_call: TRBD2
cdr3_length: 15

cdr3_aa: CASSLGRAETQYF
v_call: TRBV12-3/TRBV12-4
j_call: TRBJ2-5
d_call: -
cdr3_length: 13

cdr3_aa: CATHRTNTEAFF
v_call: TRBV10-3
j_call: TRBJ1-1
d_call: -
cdr3_length: 12

cdr3_aa: CASSQNTDYGYTF
v_call: TRBV7-9
j_call: TRBJ1-2
d_call: -
cdr3_length: 13

cdr3_aa: CAISEGYEQYF
v_call: TRBV10-3
j_call: TRBJ2-7
d_call: -
cdr3_length: 11

cdr3_aa: CASSLQGRPYEQYF
v_call: TRBV7-8
j_call: TRBJ2-7
d_call: -
cdr3_length: 14

cdr3_aa: CASSSQGWGNQPQHF
v_call: TRBV6-5
j_call: TRBJ1-5
d_call: -
cdr3_length: 15

cdr3_aa: CASSIGSATDTQYF
v_call: TRBV19
j_call: TRBJ2-3
d_call: -
cdr3_length: 14

cdr3_aa: CASSLGRRTGELFF
v_call: TRBV19
j_call: TRBJ2-2
d_call: -
cdr3_length: 14

cdr3_aa: CASSLGQGNHEQYF
v_call: TRBV11-2
j_call: TRBJ2-7
d_call: TRBD1
cdr3_length: 14

cdr3_aa: CASSVGGGVYNEQFF
v_call: TRBV9
j_call: TRBJ2-1
d_call: TRBD2
cdr3_length: 15

cdr3_aa: CASSIGRRTEAFF
v_call: TRBV19
j_call: TRBJ1-1
d_call: -
cdr3_length: 13

cdr3_aa: CASSFRSWGEMNTEAFF
v_call: TRBV28
j_call: TRBJ1-1
d_call: -
cdr3_length: 17

cdr3_aa: CATSWSGKYNEQFF
v_call: TRBV15
j_call: TRBJ2-1
d_call: TRBD2
cdr3_length: 14

cdr3_aa: CASSQTGTTNYGYTF
v_call: TRBV4-3
j_call: TRBJ1-2
d_call: -
cdr3_length: 15

cdr3_aa: CAISGTAYNEQFF
v_call: TRBV10-3
j_call: TRBJ2-1
d_call: TRBD1
cdr3_length: 13

cdr3_aa: CASWGAAGQETQYF
v_call: TRBV24-1
j_call: TRBJ2-5
d_call: -
cdr3_length: 14

cdr3_aa: CSVVVGDQPQHF
v_call: TRBV29-1
j_call: TRBJ1-5
d_call: -
cdr3_length: 12

cdr3_aa: CASSEIRANYNEQFF
v_call: TRBV6-4
j_call: TRBJ2-1
d_call: -
cdr3_length: 15

cdr3_aa: CASSLEASSYNEQLF
v_call: TRBV7-3
j_call: TRBJ2-1
d_call: -
cdr3_length: 15

cdr3_aa: CSARRRGEWGGELFF
v_call: TRBV20-1
j_call: TRBJ2-2
d_call: TRBD2
cdr3_length: 15

cdr3_aa: CASSFTGGDGYTF
v_call: TRBV7-2
j_call: TRBJ1-2
d_call: TRBD1
cdr3_length: 13

cdr3_aa: CSARRDEQFF
v_call: TRBV20-1
j_call: TRBJ2-1
d_call: -
cdr3_length: 10

cdr3_aa: CASSTWDSYGYTF
v_call: TRBV2
j_call: TRBJ1-2
d_call: TRBD1
cdr3_length: 13

cdr3_aa: CASSRQYSPLHF
v_call: TRBV19
j_call: TRBJ1-6
d_call: -
cdr3_length: 12

cdr3_aa: CASSFAGGAGEQYF
v_call: TRBV5-5
j_call: TRBJ2-7
d_call: TRBD2
cdr3_length: 14

cdr3_aa: CAISELDRVDNEQFF
v_call: TRBV10-3
j_call: TRBJ2-1
d_call: TRBD1
cdr3_length: 15

cdr3_aa: CASSILIGRYTQYF
v_call: TRBV19
j_call: TRBJ2-3
d_call: -
cdr3_length: 14

cdr3_aa: CASSELSRHKETQYF
v_call: TRBV2
j_call: TRBJ2-5
d_call: -
cdr3_length: 15

cdr3_aa: CASSLTRDPYNEQFF
v_call: TRBV7-6
j_call: TRBJ2-1
d_call: -
cdr3_length: 15

cdr3_aa: CASSWTSGMPLDEQYF
v_call: TRBV7-8
j_call: TRBJ2-7
d_call: TRBD2
cdr3_length: 16

cdr3_aa: CASSSLDGPYEQYF
v_call: TRBV5-1
j_call: TRBJ2-7
d_call: -
cdr3_length: 14

cdr3_aa: CASSVGTSGTGDEQYF
v_call: TRBV9
j_call: TRBJ2-7
d_call: TRBD2
cdr3_length: 16

cdr3_aa: CAWSTGDSTGETQYF
v_call: TRBV30
j_call: TRBJ2-5
d_call: -
cdr3_length: 15

cdr3_aa: CSARERTSGYNEQFF
v_call: TRBV20-1
j_call: TRBJ2-1
d_call: TRBD2
cdr3_length: 15

cdr3_aa: CATSDSLAGGRHEQYF
v_call: TRBV24-1
j_call: TRBJ2-7
d_call: TRBD2
cdr3_length: 16

cdr3_aa: CASSLRGNTGELFF
v_call: TRBV7-9
j_call: TRBJ2-2
d_call: -
cdr3_length: 14

cdr3_aa: CASSSGTCELLF
v_call: TRBV7-9
j_call: TRBJ2-2
d_call: -
cdr3_length: 12

cdr3_aa: CATSVPGTGHSYEQYF
v_call: TRBV24-1
j_call: TRBJ2-7
d_call: -
cdr3_length: 16

cdr3_aa: CSARASRNIQYF
v_call: TRBV20-1
j_call: TRBJ2-4
d_call: -
cdr3_length: 12

cdr3_aa: CASSQVAGGQHSYEQYF
v_call: TRBV7-3
j_call: TRBJ2-7
d_call: TRBD2
cdr3_length: 17

cdr3_aa: CATSDKGQAKETQYF
v_call: TRBV24-1
j_call: TRBJ2-5
d_call: TRBD1
cdr3_length: 15

cdr3_aa: CASSSRADYNEQFF
v_call: TRBV11-2
j_call: TRBJ2-1
d_call: -
cdr3_length: 14